The 25 T cell receptor beta chains in this list originate from one sample, sequenced in a study of blood T cell repertoires in COVID-19. This table comes from immunoSEQ multiplex PCR, and its TCRdb copy is limited to in-frame clones, with some not included. The table lists tens of thousands of clones, about 83% of them singletons, with about 5.2% in the top ten. The sample consisted of peripheral blood. These TCRs come from a human donor in a cohort sampled during active COVID-19.

The chain links TRBV30 to TRBJ2-3; the D is unclear. Per the germline V gene, CDR1 is GTSNPN and CDR2 is SVGIG (reference sequence). Trimming removed 2 bases at V and 9 bases at J, with 12 bases between. CDR3 length: 12 residues. DNA of the CDR3: TGTGCCTGGAGTCCCACCCAACTAACGCAGTATTTT. This gives the protein CAWSPTQLTQYF.

This rearrangement joins TRBV27 to TRBJ2-1, with 9 bases aligning to TRBD1. The trim removed 3 bases at V and 9 bases at J, leaving 3 bases unmatched. The CDR3 loop spans 13 amino acids. Germline V gene sequence: CDR1 MNHEY, CDR2 SMNVEV (reference sequence). The CDR3 reads CASSFLQGAEQFF. The CDR3 DNA is TGTGCCAGCAGTTTCCTACAGGGGGCTGAGCAGTTCTTC.

The rearrangement uses TRBV10-3 and TRBJ2-2; TRBD1 is a possible D gene (6 bases). Trimming shortened V by 6 bases and J by 6 bases, and 14 bases separated the two germline ends. This CDR3 has 14 residues. Germline assignment: CDR1 ENHRY and CDR2 SYGVKD. Written as DNA, the CDR3 is TGTGCCATCAGGTTGGCCTCAGGGGCCGGGGAGCTGTTTTTT. Translation gives CAIRLASGAGELFF.

This chain uses TRBV11-2 with TRBJ2-7; the D gene is possibly TRBD1 (5 bases). Germline lookup yields CDR1 SGHAT and CDR2 FQNNGV. The CDR3 extends over 12 amino acids. Trimming removed 5 bases from V and 3 bases from J, with 8 bases in between. CDR3 nucleotide sequence: TGTGCCAGCAGCACTGACAGCTACGAGCAGTACTTC. Amino acids: CASSTDSYEQYF.

The chain has TRBV2 and TRBJ2-1, with a tentative D call TRBD2 (6 bases). The germline V gene encodes CDR1 SNHLY and CDR2 FYNNEI. The CDR3 is 15 residues long. V lost 3 bases and J 4 bases, leaving 13 bases between the germline ends. CDR3 DNA sequence: TGTGCCAGCAGTGAGCGGGGATCCCAATACAATGAGCAGTTCTTC. It specifies CASSERGSQYNEQFF.

The chain joins TRBV20-1 to TRBJ2-7; 7 bases line up with TRBD1. CDR3 size: 15 residues. The germline V gene encodes CDR1 DFQATT and CDR2 SNEGSKA (reference sequence). V shed 3 bases, J shed 6 bases, and the junction held 14 bases outside the gene matches. The CDR3 DNA reads TGCAGTGCTAGTCGGGACAGCCGCAATTCTGCCGAGCAGTACTTC. This encodes CSASRDSRNSAEQYF.

The rearrangement joins TRBV24-1 to TRBJ2-7; TRBD1 agrees at 10 bases. Trimming cost V 3 bases and J 12 bases; bases outside gene matches: 10. The CDR3 totals 14 residues. Germline V gene lookup returns CDR1 KGHDR and CDR2 SFDVKD. In nucleotides, the CDR3 is TGTGCCACCAGTGATAGCCCGGGGACAGGGGTGCTGTACTTC. Encoded protein: CATSDSPGTGVLYF.

V gene TRBV19 combines with J gene TRBJ2-2, with 9 bases fitting TRBD1. This CDR3 contains 15 residues. J was trimmed by 4 bases and V by 5 bases; bases with no gene match: 5. CDR1 and CDR2 (germline): LNHDA, SQIVND (reference sequence). The CDR3 region is CASSPRTGATGELFF. The CDR3 nucleotides read TGTGCCAGTAGTCCACGGACAGGGGCCACCGGGGAGCTGTTTTTT.

The genes are TRBV2 and TRBJ2-7; tentatively, D is TRBD2 (6 bases). The CDR3 is made up of 13 amino acids. V was shortened by 2 bases and J by 6 bases, with 11 bases between the two germline ends. Germline values: CDR1 SNHLY, CDR2 FYNNEI. As DNA, the CDR3 is TGTGCCAGCAGTGAACAGGGACTCGGCGAGCAGTACTTC. Amino acids: CASSEQGLGEQYF. The whole variable domain, filled in from reference TRBV2 and TRBJ2-7, reads EPEVTQTPSHQVTQMGQEVILRCVPISNHLYFYWYRQILGQKVEFLVSFYNNEISEKSEIFDDQFSVERPDGSNFTLKIRSTKLEDSAMYFCASSEQGLGEQYFGPGTRLTVT.

V usage is TRBV20-1 and J usage is TRBJ2-3; no firm D call. The germline CDR1 and CDR2 sequences are DFQATT and SNEGSKA (reference sequence). V was cut by 3 bases and J by 2 bases, with 12 bases left in between. This CDR3 comprises 14 residues. CDR3 nucleotides: TGCAGTGCTAGTTTGGTCCCCTACACAGATACGCAGTATTTT. Protein: CSASLVPYTDTQYF.

In DNA form, the CDR3 reads TGTGCCAGCCGGCAGGGGGCTTTAGGGGGCTACACCTTC. Translation gives CASRQGALGGYTF. The chain has TRBV6-6 and TRBJ1-2, with 8 bases that match TRBD1. The CDR3 consists of 13 residues. Looked up from germline, CDR1 is MNHNY and CDR2 is SVGAGI (reference sequence). With 8 bases clipped from V and 8 bases from J, the junction kept 10 bases outside the gene matches.

This clone was seen more than once but under ten times. This chain links TRBV5-1 with TRBJ1-5; no firm D call. The length of the CDR3 is 13 residues. The germline V gene encodes CDR1 SGHRS and CDR2 YFSETQ. V lost 4 bases and J 3 bases, leaving 8 bases between the germline ends. CDR3 coding DNA: TGCGCCAGCAGCCTGGGAGTCAATCAGCCCCAGCATTTT. Protein product: CASSLGVNQPQHF.

This chain joins TRBV6-2 or TRBV6-3 and TRBJ2-2; perhaps TRBD2 as D (5 bases). This CDR3 region has 15 residues. Germline V gives CDR1 MNHEY, CDR2 SVGEGT. The V and J ends lost 4 bases and 5 bases respectively, with 14 bases between them. CDR3 sequence: CASSSQGRGTGELFF. The DNA for the CDR3 is TGTGCCAGCAGTTCGCAAGGGAGAGGTACCGGGGAGCTGTTTTTT.

J is TRBJ2-7 and V is TRBV19, with 10 nucleotides matching TRBD1. The CDR3 spans 14 residues. V was clipped by 4 bases and J by 3 bases; unmatched bases: 3. CDR1 and CDR2 (germline): LNHDA, SQIVND (reference sequence). The CDR3 spells CASSTGQGVYEQYF. In nucleotides, the CDR3 is TGTGCCAGTAGTACCGGACAGGGGGTCTACGAGCAGTACTTC.

This chain connects TRBV6-5 to TRBJ2-3; D might be TRBD1 (5 bases). CDR1 is MNHEY and CDR2 is SVGAGI in the germline V gene. This CDR3 is built from 13 residues. V lost 5 bases to trimming and J lost 10 bases, with 16 bases between them. The CDR3 reads CASSRLGDGAQYF. The CDR3 DNA reads TGTGCCAGCAGTCGTCTAGGGGATGGCGCGCAGTATTTT.

The chain links TRBV7-9 to TRBJ1-1; D is unresolved. This CDR3 has 13 amino acids. The ends were cut back, 5 bases at V and 5 bases at J, with 12 bases in the middle. Germline values: CDR1 SEHNR, CDR2 FQNEAQ (reference sequence). In DNA form, the CDR3 reads TGTGCCAGCAGCCCCCGCCGGGAGACTGAAGCTTTCTTT. Translating gives CASSPRRETEAFF.

This clone was found a few times. V usage is TRBV5-1 and J usage is TRBJ2-1; 10 positions match TRBD1. The V gene's germline CDR1 is SGHRS and CDR2 YFSETQ. This CDR3 spans 20 amino acids. Trimming removed 1 base from V and 6 bases from J; junction bases left unmatched: 19. The CDR3 DNA is TGCGCCAGCAGCTTGACGTACTTCCGGGACAGGGGATCCCTCCGCAATGAGCAGTTCTTC. Translated: CASSLTYFRDRGSLRNEQFF.

This chain connects TRBV18 to TRBJ1-6; D ambiguous. Between the trimmed V and J ends, which lost 5 bases and 6 bases, there was a span of 17 bases. Per germline, CDR1 KGHSH and CDR2 LQKENI. The CDR3 extends over 16 amino acids. The CDR3 DNA follows: TGTGCCAGCTCAACCTACCGGGAGAGGCGTAATTCACCCCTCCACTTT. Residues: CASSTYRERRNSPLHF.

J is TRBJ1-4 and V is TRBV21-1; TRBD1 reflects the table's D call only, with no check against the DNA. TRBV21-1 is reported as a pseudogene. The CDR3 sequence is 15 residues long. CDR3 in DNA: TGTGCCAGCAGTGCAGTCTCCACAACTAATGAAAAACTGTTTTTT. This encodes CASSAVSTTNEKLFF.

This chain uses TRBV5-8 with TRBJ1-1, with TRBD1 identical over 9 bases. From germline, CDR1 is SGHTS and CDR2 YDEGEE. The CDR3 spans 17 residues. V was clipped by 7 bases and J by 0 bases; unmatched bases: 13. In DNA, the CDR3 is TGTGCCAGCGCTCACCGTCCTACAGGGGGCCTGAACACTGAAGCTTTCTTT. The encoded protein is CASAHRPTGGLNTEAFF. The variable domain in full, completed from reference TRBV5-8 and TRBJ1-1, reads EAGVTQSPTHLIKTRGQQATLRCSPISGHTSVYWYQQALGLGLQFLLWYDEGEERNRGNFPPRFSGRQFPNYSSELNVNALELEDSALYLCASAHRPTGGLNTEAFFGQGTRLTVV.

The chain uses TRBV5-4 and TRBJ2-5; 11 nucleotides line up with TRBD2. V shed 0 bases and J 5 bases; nucleotides not matched to a gene: 3. The CDR3 is made up of 15 amino acids. The germline gives CDR1 SGHNT, CDR2 YYREEE (reference sequence). The CDR3, as DNA: TGTGCCAGCAGCTTGGTTAGCGGGGGGGCCGAGACCCAGTACTTC. Translated: CASSLVSGGAETQYF.

The V gene is TRBV5-1, the J gene TRBJ2-1, with D possibly matching TRBD2 (6 bases). This CDR3 comprises 16 residues. Trimming removed 1 base at V and 0 bases at J, with 11 bases between. In germline, CDR1 is SGHRS, CDR2 YFSETQ. The CDR3 nucleotides read TGCGCCAGCAGCTTGACTAGCCTGGGCTCCTACAATGAGCAGTTCTTC. Translating gives CASSLTSLGSYNEQFF.

The J gene is TRBJ2-7, the V gene TRBV15, with D possibly TRBD2 on 5 matching bases. The CDR3 is 14 residues long. Germline V gene data show CDR1 as LNHNV and CDR2 as YYDKDF (reference sequence). V was pared by 0 bases and J by 6 bases, with 12 bases between. The CDR3 DNA is TGTGCCACCAGCAGAGATCGAGGGTTGCGCGAGCAGTACTTC. Its translation: CATSRDRGLREQYF.

V usage is TRBV19 and J usage is TRBJ1-6, with 7 bases aligning to TRBD1. Germline lookup yields CDR1 LNHDA and CDR2 SQIVND (reference sequence). This CDR3 has 14 residues. J gave up 7 bases and V 5 bases, and 5 bases lay outside the gene matches. The CDR3: CASSVGTVNSPLHF. The CDR3, as DNA: TGTGCCAGTAGTGTCGGGACAGTGAATTCACCCCTCCACTTT.

The gene calls are TRBV9 and TRBJ2-3, with TRBD2 matching over 7 bases. Trimming removed 3 bases from V and 4 bases from J; junction bases left unmatched: 17. Germline V gene data show CDR1 as SGDLS and CDR2 as YYNGEE. The CDR3 spans 18 residues. This chain's CDR3 is CASSANPGPGGWADTQYF. The CDR3 DNA is TGTGCCAGCAGCGCCAACCCCGGCCCGGGGGGTTGGGCAGATACGCAGTATTTT. The full variable domain, its missing parts supplied by reference TRBV9 and TRBJ2-3, is DSGVTQTPKHLITATGQRVTLRCSPRSGDLSVYWYQQSLDQGLQFLIQYYNGEERAKGNILERFSAQQFPDLHSELNLSSLELGDSALYFCASSANPGPGGWADTQYFGPGTRLTVL.